Sequencing of this TCR beta chain was carried out in a study of T-cell reconstitution after alpha-beta-depleted transplantation in children. Unique molecular identifiers were used in preparing the TCRbeta library. Via MiXCR, TCRdb re-called the PCR reads, giving one row per CDR3 protein. The repertoire consists of about a million distinct CDR3 sequences, with about 31% occurring once and the leading ten covering roughly 27%. Study outcomes and limitations: Several hundred expanded graft clones reportedly were the source of alpha-beta T cells about two months after transplant. After transplant, high TCRbeta diversity at day 60 in some patients arose from surviving recipient T cells and thymic progenitors. T-cell numbers and diversity, one year after transplant, stemmed largely from T cells that were newly produced.

Per germline, CDR1 LNHNV and CDR2 YYDKDF (reference sequence). The CDR3 loop spans 13 amino acids. Trimming took 3 bases from V and 4 from J, leaving 9 bases between them. This clonotype was found a few times. Its cognate antigen is unknown. The V call is TRBV15, the J call TRBJ1-2; D ambiguous. The sample in question was PBMCs, mostly from graft donor cells, obtained 360 days after TCRalphabeta/CD19-depleted stem cell transplant. The TCR comes from a boy in the first two years of life who had a stem cell transplant for SCID, so the T cells may come from the graft donor. Written as DNA, the CDR3 is TGTGCCACCAGCAGGGAGGATTTCTATGGCTACACCTTC. This translates into CATSREDFYGYTF.